The clone carrying this T cell receptor (beta chain) was seen only once. Its antigen is currently unknown. Sequence at one end of the junction differs from germline and may be a read error. Germline assignment: CDR1 SSHAT and CDR2 FNYEAQ (reference sequence). The CDR3 is 13 residues long. The record originates from a study of T cell responses to AZD1222 COVID-19 vaccine. Study outcomes and limitations: As reported, nearly half of all spike-specific TCRs target variant regions that are unmutated. Among vaccine-associated CD4 TCRs, coverage spanned spike, with dominance at 160-218 and 743-854. Clonal diversity was possibly underestimated; the donors were predominantly white British and more often female. Compared with day 0, the breadth and depth of the Spike-specific TCR repertoire rose significantly after two doses of AZD1222.

Clones were sequenced by immunoSEQ multiplex PCR, and TCRdb holds only the in-frame ones, with some missing. The sample consists of around 140,000 clones, about 94% of them appearing once. Sequenced here: peripheral blood, sampled 28 days after the second AZD1222 dose. The origin of this receptor is an adult who received the AZD1222 COVID-19 vaccine. The chain links TRBV7-7 to TRBJ2-7; the match to TRBD2 covers 7 bases. The DNA for the CDR3 is TGTGCTAGCAGCTTAGCGGGCGGCTACGAGCAGTACTTC. Its protein product is CASSLAGGYEQYF.